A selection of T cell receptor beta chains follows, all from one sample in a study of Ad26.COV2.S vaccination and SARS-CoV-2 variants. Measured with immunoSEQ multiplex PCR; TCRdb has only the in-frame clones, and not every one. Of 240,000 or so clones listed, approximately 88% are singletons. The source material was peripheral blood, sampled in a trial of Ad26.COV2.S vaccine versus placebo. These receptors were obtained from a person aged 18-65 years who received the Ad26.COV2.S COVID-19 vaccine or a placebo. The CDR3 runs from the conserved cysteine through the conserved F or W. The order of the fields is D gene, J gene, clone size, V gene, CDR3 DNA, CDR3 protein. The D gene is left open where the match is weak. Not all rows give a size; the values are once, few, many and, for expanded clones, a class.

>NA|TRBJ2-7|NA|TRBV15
TGTGCCACCAGCACCTGGGACGGTACCTACGAGCAGTACTTC
CATSTWDGTYEQYF
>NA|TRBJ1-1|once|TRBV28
TGTGCCAGCAAAGAGCTCATGAACACTGAAGCTTTCTTT
CASKELMNTEAFF
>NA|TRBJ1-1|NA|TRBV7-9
TGTGCCAGCAGCTTATTGGGACTCGGGAACACTGAAGCTTTCTTT
CASSLLGLGNTEAFF
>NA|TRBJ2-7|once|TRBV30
TGTGCCTGGAGGCCTGGGGGGAGAATAACCTACGAGCAGTACTTC
CAWRPGGRITYEQYF
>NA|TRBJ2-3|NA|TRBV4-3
TGCGCCAGCAGTAACCTCAGGGACCCCACAGATACGCAGTATTTT
CASSNLRDPTDTQYF
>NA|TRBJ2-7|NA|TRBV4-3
TGCGCCAGCAGCCAAGATTCAACTTCTAGTTCCTACGAGCAGTACTTC
CASSQDSTSSSYEQYF
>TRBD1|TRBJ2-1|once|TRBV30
TGTGCCTGGACCGGACAGGGGATTTCCTACAATGAGCAGTTCTTC
CAWTGQGISYNEQFF
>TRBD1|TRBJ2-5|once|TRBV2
TGTGCCAGCCCCCCCGGGACAGGGGGCCGGGCCCAAGAGACCCAGTACTTC
CASPPGTGGRAQETQYF
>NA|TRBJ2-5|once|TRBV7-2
TGTGCCAGCAGCTTATTTTTTACAGAGACCCAGTACTTC
CASSLFFTETQYF
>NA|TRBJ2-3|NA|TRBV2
TGTGCCAGCAGGACCCGCGGTCTAGGCACAGATACGCAGTATTTT
CASRTRGLGTDTQYF
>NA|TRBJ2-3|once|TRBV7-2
TGTGCCAGCAGCCCGGGGCAGGGCGGCACAGATACGCAGTATTTT
CASSPGQGGTDTQYF
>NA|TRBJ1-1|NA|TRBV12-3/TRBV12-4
TGTGCCAGCTCCCGAACAGCGAACACTGAAGCTTTCTTT
CASSRTANTEAFF
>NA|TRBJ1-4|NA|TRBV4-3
TGCGCCAGCAGCCAAAGTCTCTCTAATGAAAAACTGTTTTTT
CASSQSLSNEKLFF
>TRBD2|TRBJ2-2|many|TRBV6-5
TGTGCCACCCCCACGGGGGGAATTAACACCGGGGAGCTGTTTTTT
CATPTGGINTGELFF
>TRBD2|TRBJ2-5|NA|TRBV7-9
TGTGCCAGCATACGCGGGAGGACGATTCAAGAGACCCAGTACTTC
CASIRGRTIQETQYF
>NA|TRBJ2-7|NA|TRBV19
TGTGCCAGTAGTGTGTCGGTTCTAGGATCCTACGAGCAGTACTTC
CASSVSVLGSYEQYF
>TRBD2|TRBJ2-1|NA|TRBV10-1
TGCGCCAGCAGTAATAGCGGGGGGGCGGGTGAGCAGTTCTTC
CASSNSGGAGEQFF
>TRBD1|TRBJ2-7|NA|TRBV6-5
TGTGCCAGCAGGGGACAGGGTACCTACGAGCAGTACTTC
CASRGQGTYEQYF
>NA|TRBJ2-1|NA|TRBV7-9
TGTGCCAGCAGCTTAGGGGACAATGAGCAGTTCTTC
CASSLGDNEQFF
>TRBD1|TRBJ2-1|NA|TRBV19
TGTGCCAGTAGTATGATGGGACAGGGGAACAATGAGCAGTTCTTC
CASSMMGQGNNEQFF
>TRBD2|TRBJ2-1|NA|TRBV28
TGTGCCAGCAGTGACCTAGCGGGAGGGGCTTACAATGAGCAGTTCTTC
CASSDLAGGAYNEQFF
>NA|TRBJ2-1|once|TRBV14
TGTGCCAGCAGCCAAGTTAGGACTGCAATTGGTCGGGATGAGCAGTTCTTC
CASSQVRTAIGRDEQFF
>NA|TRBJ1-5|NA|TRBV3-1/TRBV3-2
TGTGCCAGCAGCCAAGCCGGACAGAGCAATCAGCCCCAGCATTTT
CASSQAGQSNQPQHF
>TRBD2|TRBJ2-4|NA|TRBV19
TGTGCCAGTCCGCTTCGGGCGGGAGAGTTCAAAAACATTCAGTACTTC
CASPLRAGEFKNIQYF
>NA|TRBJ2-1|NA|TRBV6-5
TGTGCCAGCAGGGGGACGGGGAGCTCCTACAATGAGCAGTTCTTC
CASRGTGSSYNEQFF
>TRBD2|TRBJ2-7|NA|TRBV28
TGTGCCAGCAGTTTAGGAGGAGCGGGGGACTACGAGCAGTACTTC
CASSLGGAGDYEQYF
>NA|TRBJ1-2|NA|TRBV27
TGTGCCAGCAGCCTGGCGGGGACCTATGGCTACACCTTC
CASSLAGTYGYTF